The 27 T cell receptor beta chains below were found in one sample sequenced in a study of identical twins (dated by TCRdb to the mid-2010s). Library generation was performed with 5' RACE. The data were produced on an Illumina HiSeq 2000. The raw public reads went through TCRdb reprocessing: fastp at Q25, MiXCR clone calling, in-frame beta chains kept. Each record represents a unique CDR3 protein, reported with the most common genes and DNA among its rows. This sample holds more than 250,000 distinct CDR3 sequences; around 8.8% were observed only once. The ten largest clones take up 2.1% of the sample. The data also belong to a second study, concerning yellow fever vaccine responses in identical twins.

The sample comprised memory (CD45RO+) T cells sorted from blood. This sample's cell subset or site label indicates: CD45RO+ enriched T cells. All receptors derive from a woman between 18 and 30 years old in good health.

This clonotype was seen a few times. The chain is built from TRBV7-2 and TRBJ2-3; D not resolved. CDR1 and CDR2 (germline): SGHTA, FQGNSA. The CDR3 covers 15 residues. V lost 7 bases and J 0 bases, leaving 14 bases between the germline ends. This CDR3 is CASTLLGSSTDTQYF. In nucleotides, the CDR3 is TGTGCCAGCACCTTGTTGGGGTCTAGCACAGATACGCAGTATTTT.

This chain uses TRBV20-1 with TRBJ2-2; possible D gene TRBD1, 6 bases. V was cut by 5 bases and J by 6 bases, with 22 bases left in between. The CDR3 covers 16 residues. Per germline, CDR1 DFQATT and CDR2 SNEGSKA (reference sequence). DNA of the CDR3: TGCAGTGCTCACCGGGACAACCCAAATGTAGCCGGGGAGCTGTTTTTT. Encoded protein: CSAHRDNPNVAGELFF.

The chain is built from TRBV20-1 and TRBJ2-3; D is unclear. Trimming removed 0 bases from V and 4 bases from J, with 17 bases in between. The CDR3 is 16 residues long. The germline V gene has CDR1 DFQATT and CDR2 SNEGSKA (reference sequence). The CDR3 reads CSARDAVAIDADTQYF. DNA for the CDR3: TGCAGTGCTAGAGATGCGGTGGCTATCGATGCAGATACGCAGTATTTT.

The chain has TRBV28 and TRBJ2-1; 8 nucleotides line up with TRBD2. The CDR3 is 14 amino acids. Unmatched junction bases numbered 6, after V lost 10 bases and J lost 1 base. Germline lookup yields CDR1 MDHEN and CDR2 SYDVKM. CDR3 DNA sequence: TGTGCCACCGACTTAGCGGGATCCTACAATGAGCAGTTCTTC. It is translated as CATDLAGSYNEQFF.

The V and J genes are TRBV28 and TRBJ2-5; 11 bases are shared with TRBD2. The CDR3 totals 15 residues. V gave up 6 bases and J gave up 3 bases; unmatched junction bases: 6. In germline, CDR1 is MDHEN, CDR2 SYDVKM. The CDR3 DNA is TGTGCCAGCAGAGGGGCTAGCGGGGGGAAAGAGACCCAGTACTTC. Translation gives CASRGASGGKETQYF.

The sample holds many counts of this clonotype. The chain is built from TRBV20-1 and TRBJ1-1, with D possibly matching TRBD1 (6 bases). The CDR3 sequence is 15 residues long. Germline V gene lookup returns CDR1 DFQATT and CDR2 SNEGSKA (reference sequence). V lost 2 bases to trimming and J lost 2 bases, with 15 bases between them. DNA of the CDR3: TGCAGTGCTAGACCTTCCCGGGACACCAACACTGAAGCTTTCTTT. As protein: CSARPSRDTNTEAFF.

There are a few counts of this clonotype. The V call is TRBV27, the J call TRBJ2-1, with 14 bases lining up with TRBD2. Germline CDR1 and CDR2: MNHEY and SMNVEV (reference sequence). The V and J ends lost 3 bases and 9 bases, in that order; junction bases with no gene match: 4. This CDR3 spans 15 amino acids. This CDR3 is CASSLGTSGGFEQFF. For the CDR3, the DNA is TGTGCCAGCAGTTTGGGGACTAGCGGGGGTTTTGAGCAGTTCTTC.

The chain employs TRBV12-3 or TRBV12-4 and TRBJ1-1; D remains ambiguous. Trimming left V 6 bases short and J 0 bases short, with 11 bases between. The CDR3 spans 14 residues. CDR3 protein: CASRTDGVNTEAFF. The CDR3 bases are TGTGCCAGCAGAACGGACGGTGTGAACACTGAAGCTTTCTTT.

This clonotype was seen ten or more times. This chain joins TRBV24-1 and TRBJ2-1; 12 bases line up with TRBD2. The V segment lost 5 bases and the J segment 7 bases; nucleotides outside the gene matches: 8. Germline V gene data show CDR1 as KGHDR and CDR2 as SFDVKD. CDR3 length equals 16 residues. In DNA form, the CDR3 reads TGTGCCACCAGTGGCCTAGCGGGAGGGCCTTTGAATGAGCAGTTCTTC. The encoded protein is CATSGLAGGPLNEQFF.

This clonotype was observed a handful of times. In DNA, the CDR3 is TGTGCCAGCAGCCCCCAGGTGTCGGGGGCTTTGGCTTTCTTT. Its protein product is CASSPQVSGALAFF. J is TRBJ1-1 and V is TRBV7-2; D perhaps matches TRBD1 (6 bases). This CDR3 region has 14 residues. The V gene lost 5 bases and the J gene lost 11 bases, with 21 bases spanning the gap. Germline-derived CDR1 and CDR2 are SGHTA and FQGNSA.

There are many counts of this clonotype. This rearrangement joins TRBV27 to TRBJ1-5; tentatively, D is TRBD1 (5 bases). V lost 6 bases, J lost 0 bases, and 15 bases lay in between. This CDR3 has 16 amino acids. Per the germline V gene, CDR1 is MNHEY and CDR2 is SMNVEV (reference sequence). The CDR3 reads CASSLLGGGSNQPQHF. The DNA of the CDR3 is TGTGCCAGCAGCCTACTCGGCGGGGGTAGCAATCAGCCCCAGCATTTT.

This clonotype showed up many times. The chain has TRBV29-1 and TRBJ2-7; 9 bases match TRBD1. The V gene's germline CDR1 is SQVTM and CDR2 ANQGSEA. After removal of 4 bases from V and 6 bases from J, the junction contained 10 bases not matched to a gene. CDR3 length: 14 amino acids. CDR3 residues: CSVGMGTGQGEQYF. The CDR3 nucleotides are TGCAGCGTTGGAATGGGGACAGGGCAAGGCGAGCAGTACTTC.

The rearrangement links TRBV28 to TRBJ1-6; the match to TRBD1 covers 7 bases. Germline V gene lookup returns CDR1 MDHEN and CDR2 SYDVKM. The V and J ends lost 5 bases and 7 bases, in that order; junction bases with no gene match: 8. CDR3 size: 15 residues. As DNA, the CDR3 is TGTGCCAGCAGTGCCCCACAGGGGCAGAATTCACCCCTCCACTTT. It is translated as CASSAPQGQNSPLHF.

This clonotype was seen at least ten times. The J gene is TRBJ2-7, the V gene TRBV9; no reliable D call. Trimming left V 3 bases short and J 3 bases short, with 25 bases between. There are 18 residues in the CDR3. Germline CDR1 is SGDLS and CDR2 is YYNGEE. Here the CDR3 reads CASSGTSSLPEDNYEQYV. CDR3 DNA: TGTGCCAGCAGCGGGACCAGTAGTCTTCCTGAAGATAACTACGAGCAGTACGTC.

This clonotype was observed a handful of times. The chain is built from TRBV3-1 and TRBJ1-2, with 7 positions matching TRBD1. The CDR3 totals 13 residues. The V gene's germline CDR1 is LGHDT and CDR2 YNNKEL (reference sequence). V was clipped by 2 bases and J by 6 bases; unmatched bases: 3. CDR3 amino acids: CASSQIQGDGYTF. CDR3 sequence (DNA): TGTGCCAGCAGCCAAATCCAGGGGGATGGCTACACCTTC.

The sample holds a few counts of this clonotype. The chain has TRBV4-2 and TRBJ2-3; D is tentatively TRBD1 or TRBD2 (6 bases each). CDR1 LGHNA and CDR2 YNFKEQ come from the germline V gene. This CDR3 comprises 15 residues. Trimming removed 4 bases at V and 2 bases at J, with 13 bases between. The CDR3 here is CASSPGGGLTDTQYF. As DNA, the CDR3 is TGTGCCAGCAGCCCAGGTGGGGGGCTCACAGATACGCAGTATTTT.

The chain has TRBV28 and TRBJ1-4; 7 bases map to TRBD1. Trimming removed 6 bases from V and 2 bases from J; junction bases left unmatched: 9. The CDR3 totals 16 residues. CDR1 is MDHEN, CDR2 SYDVKM, per germline. The CDR3 sequence is CASRSYQGGTNEKLFF. The CDR3 bases are TGTGCCAGCAGGTCCTACCAGGGGGGGACTAATGAAAAACTGTTTTTT.

Details on this clonotype: A much larger clone differs by one base, so this may be a read error. This chain links TRBV29-1 with TRBJ2-6, with 9 bases fitting TRBD1. The germline V gene encodes CDR1 SQVTM and CDR2 ANQGSEA. The CDR3 is 15 residues long. V was clipped by 6 bases and J by 8 bases; unmatched bases: 11. CDR3: CSVGTGTSGTNVLTF. The CDR3 coding sequence is TGCAGCGTGGGGACAGGGACATCGGGGACCAACGTCCTGACTTTC.

The V call is TRBV6-5, the J call TRBJ2-5; 8 bases fit TRBD2. Germline values: CDR1 MNHEY, CDR2 SVGAGI. After removal of 8 bases from V and 3 bases from J, the junction contained 2 bases not matched to a gene. The length of the CDR3 is 12 residues. The CDR3 nucleotides read TGTGCCAGCCGGGGGGGGAAAGAGACCCAGTACTTC. Translating gives CASRGGKETQYF.

The chain is built from TRBV20-1 and TRBJ1-6, with D perhaps TRBD1 (6 bases). The germline gives CDR1 DFQATT, CDR2 SNEGSKA (reference sequence). V lost 0 bases and J 7 bases, leaving 19 bases between the germline ends. This CDR3 region has 17 residues. The CDR3 coding sequence is TGCAGTGCTAGAGACCCGGGGGCAGGTGGGGTGAATTCACCCCTCCACTTT. This codes for CSARDPGAGGVNSPLHF.

This chain uses TRBV13 with TRBJ2-4, with D maybe TRBD2 (5 bases). Germline CDR1 reads PRHDT; CDR2 reads FYEKMQ (reference sequence). Trimming stripped 5 bases from V and 7 bases from J, with 15 bases between. The CDR3 runs 14 residues. The CDR3 DNA follows: TGTGCCAGCAGCCAACGCCGGGGTAGGAACATTCAGTACTTC. It translates to CASSQRRGRNIQYF.

In nucleotides, the CDR3 is TGCAGTGCTAGTCCACAGGGACTAGCCGGCGGGGAGCTGTTTTTT. It translates to CSASPQGLAGGELFF. This chain uses TRBV20-1 with TRBJ2-2, with 9 nucleotides matching TRBD2. Germline lookup yields CDR1 DFQATT and CDR2 SNEGSKA (reference sequence). With 3 bases clipped from V and 7 bases from J, the junction kept 9 bases outside the gene matches. The CDR3 length is 15 residues.

This clonotype has ten or more counts. The chain joins TRBV28 to TRBJ2-4; the D gene is possibly TRBD1 (6 bases). The CDR3 length is 17 residues. Trimming cost V 5 bases and J 0 bases, with 17 bases left between them. Germline V gene data show CDR1 as MDHEN and CDR2 as SYDVKM. The CDR3 DNA follows: TGTGCCAGCAGTCCCAGGGGCCGGACTTTAGCCAAAAACATTCAGTACTTC. Translating gives CASSPRGRTLAKNIQYF.

This clonotype was seen a few times. This CDR3 is CATEKGRSYF. CDR3 sequence (DNA): TGTGCCACCGAAAAGGGACGTTCGTACTTC. This chain links TRBV7-7 with TRBJ2-7, with D perhaps being TRBD1 or TRBD2 (5 bases each). The CDR3 covers 10 residues. Trimming stripped 10 bases from V and 12 bases from J, with 16 bases between. The germline gives CDR1 SSHAT, CDR2 FNYEAQ (reference sequence).

The chain recombines TRBV15 with TRBJ1-2, with D maybe TRBD1 (6 bases). The germline gives CDR1 LNHNV, CDR2 YYDKDF (reference sequence). This CDR3 is 15 amino acids long. The V end was cut by 4 bases, the J end by 2 bases, with 14 bases between. CDR3 protein: CATSNREAPNYGYTF. DNA for the CDR3: TGTGCCACCAGCAACAGGGAGGCACCAAACTATGGCTACACCTTC.

This clonotype has a handful of counts. This sequence joins TRBV19 and TRBJ2-2; 11 nucleotides align to TRBD2. J lost 3 bases, V lost 5 bases, and 14 bases had no gene match. Germline CDR1 is LNHDA and CDR2 is SQIVND (reference sequence). The CDR3 length is 19 residues. The CDR3 bases are TGTGCCAGTAGTTCCCAACACCCGGGACTAGCGGTTCACACCGGGGAGCTGTTTTTT. Its translation: CASSSQHPGLAVHTGELFF. Drawing the rest from reference TRBV19 and TRBJ2-2, the complete variable domain is DGGITQSPKYLFRKEGQNVTLSCEQNLNHDAMYWYRQDPGQGLRLIYYSQIVNDFQKGDIAEGYSVSREKKESFPLTVTSAQKNPTAFYLCASSSQHPGLAVHTGELFFGEGSRLTVL.

This clonotype has only a few counts. The J gene is TRBJ2-5, the V gene TRBV7-8, with D perhaps given as TRBD1 or TRBD2 (5 bases each). CDR3 size: 15 residues. V was cut by 5 bases and J by 7 bases, with 20 bases left in between. Germline-derived CDR1 and CDR2 are SGHVS and FQNEAQ. CDR3 amino acids: CASSTRDARVGTQYF. The CDR3 region has the DNA TGTGCCAGCAGCACCCGGGACGCAAGAGTAGGGACCCAGTACTTC.